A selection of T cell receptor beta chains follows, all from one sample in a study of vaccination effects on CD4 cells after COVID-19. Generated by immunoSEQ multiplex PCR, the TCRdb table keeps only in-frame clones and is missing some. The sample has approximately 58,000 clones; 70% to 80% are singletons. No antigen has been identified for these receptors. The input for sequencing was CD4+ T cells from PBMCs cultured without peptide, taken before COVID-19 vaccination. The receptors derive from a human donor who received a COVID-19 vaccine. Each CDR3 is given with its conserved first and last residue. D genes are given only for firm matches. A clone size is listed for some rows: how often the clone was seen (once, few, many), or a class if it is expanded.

CDR3 DNA: TGTGCTAGTGGTTCTAGTAGCGGCACTGAAGCTTTCTTT; CDR3 protein: CASGSSSGTEAFF; J gene: TRBJ1-1; CDR3 length: 13; D gene: -; clone size: -; V gene: TRBV12-5
CDR3 DNA: TGTGCCAGCTCACCGGTACAGGTTGGCAATGAAGCTTTCTTT; CDR3 protein: CASSPVQVGNEAFF; J gene: TRBJ1-1; CDR3 length: 14; D gene: -; clone size: -; V gene: TRBV18
CDR3 DNA: TGTGCCAGCAGCTTACAAGGCAGGGGGCAGATGAGGGAGACCCAGTACTTC; CDR3 protein: CASSLQGRGQMRETQYF; J gene: TRBJ2-5; CDR3 length: 17; D gene: TRBD1; clone size: -; V gene: TRBV7-9
CDR3 DNA: TGTGCCAGTAGTAATGCGGGGGCGGGAAACATTCAGTACTTC; CDR3 protein: CASSNAGAGNIQYF; J gene: TRBJ2-4; CDR3 length: 14; D gene: -; clone size: -; V gene: TRBV19
CDR3 DNA: TGTGCCAGCAGCCAAGATCAGCCGGGCGGTTCCAATCAGCCCCAGCATTTT; CDR3 protein: CASSQDQPGGSNQPQHF; J gene: TRBJ1-5; CDR3 length: 17; D gene: -; clone size: -; V gene: TRBV3-1/TRBV3-2
CDR3 DNA: TGCGCCAGCAACGCGGGCCCCCCGGACACTGAAGCTTTCTTT; CDR3 protein: CASNAGPPDTEAFF; J gene: TRBJ1-1; CDR3 length: 14; D gene: -; clone size: -; V gene: TRBV10-2
CDR3 DNA: TGTGCCAGCGGATCCGGGTACCAAGAGACCCAGTACTTC; CDR3 protein: CASGSGYQETQYF; J gene: TRBJ2-5; CDR3 length: 13; D gene: -; clone size: -; V gene: TRBV12-3/TRBV12-4
CDR3 DNA: TGTGCCAGCAGTCGGACCAGGCGGGATGAAAAACTGTTTTTT; CDR3 protein: CASSRTRRDEKLFF; J gene: TRBJ1-4; CDR3 length: 14; D gene: -; clone size: -; V gene: TRBV6-5
CDR3 DNA: TGTGCCAGCAGCTTCTCAGCGTTAAGAGGCTACACCTTC; CDR3 protein: CASSFSALRGYTF; J gene: TRBJ1-2; CDR3 length: 13; D gene: -; clone size: -; V gene: TRBV7-2
CDR3 DNA: TGCGCCAGCAGCGGATCTAACCCCTCAACCGGGGAGCTGTTTTTT; CDR3 protein: CASSGSNPSTGELFF; J gene: TRBJ2-2; CDR3 length: 15; D gene: -; clone size: -; V gene: TRBV5-1
CDR3 DNA: TGTGCCAGCTCACTACTAGCGCGTTTCCCCAATGAGCAGTTCTTC; CDR3 protein: CASSLLARFPNEQFF; J gene: TRBJ2-1; CDR3 length: 15; D gene: TRBD2; clone size: -; V gene: TRBV18
CDR3 DNA: TGTGCCAGTAGTCCGTCCGGACAGGGGGTGATAAGCAAAGAAAAACTGTTTTTT; CDR3 protein: CASSPSGQGVISKEKLFF; J gene: TRBJ1-4; CDR3 length: 18; D gene: TRBD1; clone size: -; V gene: TRBV19
CDR3 DNA: TGTGCCAGCAGTTTTAGGACAGGGCGAGCGCAGTTCTTC; CDR3 protein: CASSFRTGRAQFF; J gene: TRBJ2-1; CDR3 length: 13; D gene: TRBD1; clone size: -; V gene: TRBV12-3/TRBV12-4
CDR3 DNA: TGTGCCTGGAGTAGATACGGGGGGACTCAAGAGACCCAGTACTTC; CDR3 protein: CAWSRYGGTQETQYF; J gene: TRBJ2-5; CDR3 length: 15; D gene: TRBD2; clone size: -; V gene: TRBV30
CDR3 DNA: TGTGCCAGTAGCCTGACAGGTATAGGCTACACCTTC; CDR3 protein: CASSLTGIGYTF; J gene: TRBJ1-2; CDR3 length: 12; D gene: -; clone size: -; V gene: TRBV19
CDR3 DNA: TGTGCCAGCAGCTTAGAGACAGCCTCTGGAAACACCATATATTTT; CDR3 protein: CASSLETASGNTIYF; J gene: TRBJ1-3; CDR3 length: 15; D gene: -; clone size: -; V gene: TRBV7-9
CDR3 DNA: TGTGCCAGCGGACAAACGGGTAGAGGGGGGGGCTATGGCTACACCTTC; CDR3 protein: CASGQTGRGGGYGYTF; J gene: TRBJ1-2; CDR3 length: 16; D gene: -; clone size: -; V gene: TRBV7-9
CDR3 DNA: TGTGCCAGCAGCGGGATGACAGCTGAAGCTTTCTTT; CDR3 protein: CASSGMTAEAFF; J gene: TRBJ1-1; CDR3 length: 12; D gene: -; clone size: -; V gene: TRBV9
CDR3 DNA: TGTGCCAGCAGCCTGGTACTGAACACTGAAGCTTTCTTT; CDR3 protein: CASSLVLNTEAFF; J gene: TRBJ1-1; CDR3 length: 13; D gene: -; clone size: -; V gene: TRBV11-2
CDR3 DNA: TGTGCCAGCAGCACCTTCCCGGGTTCCGTCTATGGTGAGCAGTTCTTC; CDR3 protein: CASSTFPGSVYGEQFF; J gene: TRBJ2-1; CDR3 length: 16; D gene: -; clone size: few; V gene: TRBV7-2
CDR3 DNA: TGTGCCAGCAGCCTACGACAGCTCACTGAAGCTTTCTTT; CDR3 protein: CASSLRQLTEAFF; J gene: TRBJ1-1; CDR3 length: 13; D gene: -; clone size: -; V gene: TRBV12-3/TRBV12-4
CDR3 DNA: TGCGCCAGCAGCCCCGGACAGGCCTACACTGAAGCTTTCTTT; CDR3 protein: CASSPGQAYTEAFF; J gene: TRBJ1-1; CDR3 length: 14; D gene: TRBD1; clone size: -; V gene: TRBV5-1
CDR3 DNA: TGTGCCTGGAGTCGGAGCTACCAAGAGACCCAGTACTTC; CDR3 protein: CAWSRSYQETQYF; J gene: TRBJ2-5; CDR3 length: 13; D gene: -; clone size: -; V gene: TRBV30
CDR3 DNA: TGCGCCAGCAGCTGGGTTGGGGGCGCGGGCGGCACTGAAGCTTTCTTT; CDR3 protein: CASSWVGGAGGTEAFF; J gene: TRBJ1-1; CDR3 length: 16; D gene: -; clone size: -; V gene: TRBV5-1
CDR3 DNA: TGTGCCAGCAGTGAAGACAGGGCCTACTACAATGAGCAGTTCTTC; CDR3 protein: CASSEDRAYYNEQFF; J gene: TRBJ2-1; CDR3 length: 15; D gene: -; clone size: -; V gene: TRBV2
CDR3 DNA: TGTGCCAGCTCACCAGCAGTCACCGGGGAGCTGTTTTTT; CDR3 protein: CASSPAVTGELFF; J gene: TRBJ2-2; CDR3 length: 13; D gene: -; clone size: -; V gene: TRBV18
CDR3 DNA: TGTGCCAGCAGCCAAGATAGGTTCCCTCGAGGCGGCAATGAGCAGTTCTTC; CDR3 protein: CASSQDRFPRGGNEQFF; J gene: TRBJ2-1; CDR3 length: 17; D gene: -; clone size: -; V gene: TRBV3-1/TRBV3-2
CDR3 DNA: TGTGCCAGCAGAAACCTAGCGGGGGGGCCCCATGAGCAGTTCTTC; CDR3 protein: CASRNLAGGPHEQFF; J gene: TRBJ2-1; CDR3 length: 15; D gene: TRBD2; clone size: -; V gene: TRBV7-3
CDR3 DNA: TGTGCCAGCTCACCTATTCCCGGGACCGGGAACACCGGGGAGCTGTTTTTT; CDR3 protein: CASSPIPGTGNTGELFF; J gene: TRBJ2-2; CDR3 length: 17; D gene: -; clone size: -; V gene: TRBV18
CDR3 DNA: TGTGCCAGCAGCATGGACAGAAACACTGAAGCTTTCTTT; CDR3 protein: CASSMDRNTEAFF; J gene: TRBJ1-1; CDR3 length: 13; D gene: -; clone size: -; V gene: TRBV7-3
CDR3 DNA: TGTGCCAGCAGCCCCCCGGGTTCGGCCACAGATACGCAGTATTTT; CDR3 protein: CASSPPGSATDTQYF; J gene: TRBJ2-3; CDR3 length: 15; D gene: -; clone size: -; V gene: TRBV7-2
CDR3 DNA: TGCGCCAGCAGCCAAGACTGGGGGGCTGGAAACACCATATATTTT; CDR3 protein: CASSQDWGAGNTIYF; J gene: TRBJ1-3; CDR3 length: 15; D gene: -; clone size: once; V gene: TRBV4-1
CDR3 DNA: TGTGCCAGCAGCTTTGAGACGAAAGTGGTGTTTCGTCAGCCCCAGCATTTT; CDR3 protein: CASSFETKVVFRQPQHF; J gene: TRBJ1-5; CDR3 length: 17; D gene: -; clone size: -; V gene: TRBV7-3
CDR3 DNA: TGTGCCAGCAGCTTGCAGGGGCCTGGATACACCTTC; CDR3 protein: CASSLQGPGYTF; J gene: TRBJ1-2; CDR3 length: 12; D gene: -; clone size: -; V gene: TRBV5-6
CDR3 DNA: TGCGCCAGCAGCCAAGATCCCCGGGGGAATTCACCCCTCCACTTT; CDR3 protein: CASSQDPRGNSPLHF; J gene: TRBJ1-6; CDR3 length: 15; D gene: -; clone size: -; V gene: TRBV4-1
CDR3 DNA: TGTGCCAGCTCACTTGCCATGAATGAGCAGTTCTTC; CDR3 protein: CASSLAMNEQFF; J gene: TRBJ2-1; CDR3 length: 12; D gene: -; clone size: few; V gene: TRBV18
CDR3 DNA: TGTGCCAGCAGCTTAGCTCAAGACAGGAGCTACACCTTC; CDR3 protein: CASSLAQDRSYTF; J gene: TRBJ1-2; CDR3 length: 13; D gene: -; clone size: -; V gene: TRBV7-9
CDR3 DNA: TGTGCCAGCAGTAACCTTGGGACAGGGGAAGAGACCCAGTACTTC; CDR3 protein: CASSNLGTGEETQYF; J gene: TRBJ2-5; CDR3 length: 15; D gene: TRBD1; clone size: -; V gene: TRBV27
CDR3 DNA: TGCGCCAGCAGCTTGGCCCCGGGTAGCGCTGAAGCTTTCTTT; CDR3 protein: CASSLAPGSAEAFF; J gene: TRBJ1-1; CDR3 length: 14; D gene: -; clone size: -; V gene: TRBV5-1
CDR3 DNA: TGTGCTAGTGGCCCGCTCTCTGATGGACAGGTTTTCCCTAGCACAGATACGCAGTATTTT; CDR3 protein: CASGPLSDGQVFPSTDTQYF; J gene: TRBJ2-3; CDR3 length: 20; D gene: TRBD1; clone size: -; V gene: TRBV12-5
CDR3 DNA: TGTGCCTGTCAAACTAGCGGGGTATCTCGCGGGGCCAACGTCCTGACTTTC; CDR3 protein: CACQTSGVSRGANVLTF; J gene: TRBJ2-6; CDR3 length: 17; D gene: TRBD2; clone size: -; V gene: TRBV30
CDR3 DNA: TGTGCCAGTAGCAAAAACACTGAAGCTTTCTTT; CDR3 protein: CASSKNTEAFF; J gene: TRBJ1-1; CDR3 length: 11; D gene: -; clone size: -; V gene: TRBV19
CDR3 DNA: TGTGCCAGCAGCTCACACAGGGGGCGACTCTCTGGGGCCAACGTCCTGACTTTC; CDR3 protein: CASSSHRGRLSGANVLTF; J gene: TRBJ2-6; CDR3 length: 18; D gene: -; clone size: -; V gene: TRBV21-1
CDR3 DNA: TGTGCCACCAGTGATACACCTGTACGTGGCTACACCTTC; CDR3 protein: CATSDTPVRGYTF; J gene: TRBJ1-2; CDR3 length: 13; D gene: -; clone size: -; V gene: TRBV24-1
CDR3 DNA: TGTGCCAGCAGCCTACCGCATACAGGGTCGGGGAACACTGAAGCTTTCTTT; CDR3 protein: CASSLPHTGSGNTEAFF; J gene: TRBJ1-1; CDR3 length: 17; D gene: -; clone size: -; V gene: TRBV5-6
CDR3 DNA: TGTGCCAGCAGCTTGGAGGGGACTAGAGCCGCAGATACGCAGTATTTT; CDR3 protein: CASSLEGTRAADTQYF; J gene: TRBJ2-3; CDR3 length: 16; D gene: TRBD2; clone size: -; V gene: TRBV5-4
CDR3 DNA: TGTGCCTGGAATGGACAGGGGGCACCACCCTATAATTCACCCCTCCACTTT; CDR3 protein: CAWNGQGAPPYNSPLHF; J gene: TRBJ1-6; CDR3 length: 17; D gene: TRBD1; clone size: -; V gene: TRBV30
CDR3 DNA: TGTGCCAGCAGCTTCGGACAGAACAATGAGCAGTTCTTC; CDR3 protein: CASSFGQNNEQFF; J gene: TRBJ2-1; CDR3 length: 13; D gene: -; clone size: -; V gene: TRBV7-3
CDR3 DNA: TGCGCCAGCAGCCAATGGACGGGCTATGGCTACACCTTC; CDR3 protein: CASSQWTGYGYTF; J gene: TRBJ1-2; CDR3 length: 13; D gene: -; clone size: -; V gene: TRBV4-3
CDR3 DNA: TGTGCCAGCAGCTTTGATGGGGGAGGCACCATATATTTT; CDR3 protein: CASSFDGGGTIYF; J gene: TRBJ1-3; CDR3 length: 13; D gene: -; clone size: -; V gene: TRBV7-2
CDR3 DNA: TGTGCCAGCAGCCAAGCAGTCACCGGGGAGCTGTTTTTT; CDR3 protein: CASSQAVTGELFF; J gene: TRBJ2-2; CDR3 length: 13; D gene: -; clone size: -; V gene: TRBV7-3
CDR3 DNA: TGTGCCAGCAGCGCCAGTGGGAGGGTCTATGGCTACACCTTC; CDR3 protein: CASSASGRVYGYTF; J gene: TRBJ1-2; CDR3 length: 14; D gene: -; clone size: -; V gene: TRBV9
CDR3 DNA: TGTGCCAGCAGCCCGCAGGGGGATACGCAGTATTTT; CDR3 protein: CASSPQGDTQYF; J gene: TRBJ2-3; CDR3 length: 12; D gene: -; clone size: -; V gene: TRBV7-3
CDR3 DNA: TGTGCCAGCAGCCCCCCCGACAGGAGAAACTATGGCTACACCTTC; CDR3 protein: CASSPPDRRNYGYTF; J gene: TRBJ1-2; CDR3 length: 15; D gene: -; clone size: -; V gene: TRBV28
CDR3 DNA: TGTGCCAGCAGCCCCCATTACCCATTCACGGGGGACAATGAGCAGTTCTTC; CDR3 protein: CASSPHYPFTGDNEQFF; J gene: TRBJ2-1; CDR3 length: 17; D gene: -; clone size: -; V gene: TRBV3-1/TRBV3-2
CDR3 DNA: TGTGCCAGCAGCCTGCGGGAGGCTGGCTACACCTTC; CDR3 protein: CASSLREAGYTF; J gene: TRBJ1-2; CDR3 length: 12; D gene: -; clone size: -; V gene: TRBV6-2/TRBV6-3
CDR3 DNA: TGTGCCAGCAGCCAGGGACCTCTGAGTGAAGCTTTCTTT; CDR3 protein: CASSQGPLSEAFF; J gene: TRBJ1-1; CDR3 length: 13; D gene: -; clone size: -; V gene: TRBV3-1/TRBV3-2
CDR3 DNA: TGTGCCAGCAGCCGGTCAGAGAGTGGTCTCCAAGAGACCCAGTACTTC; CDR3 protein: CASSRSESGLQETQYF; J gene: TRBJ2-5; CDR3 length: 16; D gene: -; clone size: -; V gene: TRBV3-1/TRBV3-2